This TCR beta chain was recorded in a study of radiation and T cells in renal cell carcinoma. Sequencing was performed with immunoSEQ multiplex PCR; in TCRdb, only in-frame clones are kept and a portion is missing. The sample holds more than 10,000 clones; more than 55% are singletons and the top ten take roughly 10%. Whole-study findings and limits: Dominant CDR3 motifs occupied more repertoire in irradiated than control tumors.

This CDR3 has 12 residues. Germline loops: CDR1 SGHVS, CDR2 FQNEAQ. After removal of 5 bases from V and 5 bases from J, the junction contained 2 bases not matched to a gene. With respect to this clone: The antigen is not known.

Treatment here: treatment-naive control, cytoreductive nephrectomy. Control tumor donors were a handful of females and 11 males, median age around 57 years. This chain joins TRBV7-8 and TRBJ2-7, with 8 nucleotides matching TRBD2. This sample comprised tumor tissue, obtained from a patient whose treatment was nephrectomy without radiotherapy. The sequence was collected from a man aged 40-49 years with renal cell carcinoma. The CDR3 DNA reads as TGTGCCAGCAGCCCGGGGGGGAACGAGCAGTACTTC. Translating it yields CASSPGGNEQYF.